This TCR beta chain was retrieved from a study of early T cells in non-severe SARS-CoV-2 infection. At the level of the study: With bulk RNA from unsorted whole blood as input, sequencing yielded unpaired chains. Overall study findings and caveats: Matching with VDJdb favored anti-spike CD8 responses (missing private and CD4 specificities).

Trimming left V 10 bases short and J 3 bases short, with 13 bases between. The CDR3 is 13 residues long. The germline V gene encodes CDR1 SGHAT and CDR2 FQNNGV. Attachment of unique molecular identifiers to individual cDNA molecules was performed. MiXCR was run by TCRdb on the 5' RACE reads, yielding one entry per CDR3 protein. The repertoire includes about 44,000 distinct CDR3 sequences, 20% to 25% of them detected once, and around 4.6% sits in the top ten. On this clonotype: Its antigen remains unidentified.

The TCR was taken from an adult who was a healthcare worker with PCR-confirmed SARS-CoV-2 infection or an uninfected control (not recorded which). The material was whole blood, obtained at baseline. This chain connects TRBV11-2 to TRBJ1-3; D remains unclear. The CDR3 spells CATVGFFGNTIYF. CDR3 sequence (DNA): TGTGCCACCGTGGGGTTTTTTGGAAACACCATATATTTT. Filled out from reference TRBV11-2 and TRBJ1-3, the complete variable domain reads EAGVAQSPRYKIIEKRQSVAFWCNPISGHATLYWYQQILGQGPKLLIQFQNNGVVDDSQLPKDRFSAERLKGVDSTLKIQPAKLEDSAVYLCATVGFFGNTIYFGEGSWLTVV.